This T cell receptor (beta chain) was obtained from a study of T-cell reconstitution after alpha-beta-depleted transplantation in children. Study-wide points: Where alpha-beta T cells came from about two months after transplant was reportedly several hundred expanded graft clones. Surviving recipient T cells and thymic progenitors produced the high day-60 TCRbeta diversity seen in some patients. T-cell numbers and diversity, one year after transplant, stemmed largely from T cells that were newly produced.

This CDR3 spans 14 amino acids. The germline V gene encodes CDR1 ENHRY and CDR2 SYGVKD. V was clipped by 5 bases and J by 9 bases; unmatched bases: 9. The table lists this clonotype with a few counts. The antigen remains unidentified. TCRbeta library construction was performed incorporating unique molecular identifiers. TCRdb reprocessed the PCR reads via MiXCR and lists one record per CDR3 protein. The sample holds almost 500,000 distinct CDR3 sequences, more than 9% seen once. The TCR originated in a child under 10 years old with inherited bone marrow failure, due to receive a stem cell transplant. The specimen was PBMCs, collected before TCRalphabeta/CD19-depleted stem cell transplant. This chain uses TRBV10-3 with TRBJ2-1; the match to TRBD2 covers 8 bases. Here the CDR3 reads CAISPPTSDREQFF. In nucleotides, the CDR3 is TGTGCCATCAGTCCACCGACTAGCGATCGTGAGCAGTTCTTC.